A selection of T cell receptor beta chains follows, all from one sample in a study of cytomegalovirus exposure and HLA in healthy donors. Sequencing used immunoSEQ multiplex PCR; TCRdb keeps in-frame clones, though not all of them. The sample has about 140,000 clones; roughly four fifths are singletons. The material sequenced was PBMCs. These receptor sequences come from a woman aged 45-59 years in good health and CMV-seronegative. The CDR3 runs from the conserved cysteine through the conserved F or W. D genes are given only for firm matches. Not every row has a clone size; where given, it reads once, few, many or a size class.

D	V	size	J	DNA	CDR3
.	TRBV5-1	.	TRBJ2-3	TGCGCCAGCAGCTTGGCCGCCCAGAGCGGAACAGATACGCAGTATTTT	CASSLAAQSGTDTQYF
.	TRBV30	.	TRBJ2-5	TGTGCCTGGAGTGGGGGCCTGTTGGGGCAAGAGACCCAGTACTTC	CAWSGGLLGQETQYF
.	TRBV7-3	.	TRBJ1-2	TGTGCCAGCAGCCCCAACAGGGACGTCGGCTACACCTTC	CASSPNRDVGYTF
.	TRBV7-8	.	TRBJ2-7	TGTGCCAGCAGCCCCCGGACAGTCTTTTACGAGCAGTACTTC	CASSPRTVFYEQYF
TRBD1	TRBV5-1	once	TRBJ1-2	TGCGCCAGCAGATCGACAGGGGGCCTATACACTTGGGGCTACACCTTC	CASRSTGGLYTWGYTF
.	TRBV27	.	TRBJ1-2	TGTGCCAGCAGTTCCGACAGGTTCTATGGCTACACCTTC	CASSSDRFYGYTF
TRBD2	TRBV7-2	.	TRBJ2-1	TGTGCCAGCAGCCCGGTATGGGGGGGACCCACGAATGAGCAGTTCTTC	CASSPVWGGPTNEQFF
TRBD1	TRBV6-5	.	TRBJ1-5	TGTGCTACAAAGACAGGGTTCGATCAGCCCCAGCATTTT	CATKTGFDQPQHF
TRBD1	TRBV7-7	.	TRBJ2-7	TGTGCTAGCAGCCGGGACAGGGACTACGAGCAGTACTTC	CASSRDRDYEQYF
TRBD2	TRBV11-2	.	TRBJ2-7	TGTGCCAGCAGCTTACTAGCGGGGGGGCCGTACGAGCAGTACTTC	CASSLLAGGPYEQYF
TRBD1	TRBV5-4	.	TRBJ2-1	TGTGCCAGCAGCTCCAGGGACAGCTACAATGAGCAGTTCTTC	CASSSRDSYNEQFF